One and the same sample provided the 4 T cell receptor beta chains below, sequenced in a study of T cell repertoires in cytomegalovirus infection. From the reads, TCRdb called clonotypes with MiXCR, one entry per CDR3 protein. The data contain some 150,000 distinct CDR3 sequences, less than 25% of them singletons. The sequencing input was PBMCs. The source is a human donor in good health (CMV status not recorded). Some clones in this sample may be carry-over from other donors' samples.

The V call is TRBV12-3 or TRBV12-4, the J call TRBJ1-5; D might be TRBD1 (6 bases). This CDR3 is 14 amino acids long. V shed 5 bases and J shed 4 bases, with 12 bases lying between them. DNA for the CDR3: TGTGCCAGCAGTCCGAAACAGGGAAATCAGCCCCAGCATTTT. It specifies CASSPKQGNQPQHF.

This clonotype showed up just a few times. The gene calls are TRBV19 and TRBJ2-5, with 7 bases fitting TRBD1. CDR1 is LNHDA and CDR2 is SQIVND in the germline V gene (reference sequence). Trimming removed 7 bases from V and 0 bases from J; junction bases left unmatched: 8. The CDR3 contains 15 residues. The CDR3 spells CASTDRGTDQETQYF. The CDR3 DNA sequence: TGTGCCAGTACCGATAGGGGGACAGACCAAGAGACCCAGTACTTC. The variable domain in full, with the rest retrieved from reference TRBV19 and TRBJ2-5, is DGGITQSPKYLFRKEGQNVTLSCEQNLNHDAMYWYRQDPGQGLRLIYYSQIVNDFQKGDIAEGYSVSREKKESFPLTVTSAQKNPTAFYLCASTDRGTDQETQYFGPGTRLLVL.

The table lists this clonotype with many counts. The chain recombines TRBV5-1 with TRBJ1-4; unclear D gene. The CDR3 has 13 residues. From germline, CDR1 is SGHRS and CDR2 YFSETQ. V dropped 4 bases and J dropped 6 bases, with 10 bases sitting between them. The CDR3 reads CASSQRSHEKLFF. CDR3 nucleotides: TGCGCCAGCAGCCAACGATCCCATGAAAAACTGTTTTTT.

This chain connects TRBV10-3 to TRBJ2-1; unclear D gene. CDR3 length equals 14 residues. V was clipped by 8 bases and J by 0 bases, with 11 bases between them. Germline values: CDR1 ENHRY, CDR2 SYGVKD. This CDR3 is CAIGHESSYNEQFF. The CDR3 DNA sequence: TGTGCCATCGGCCACGAGAGCTCCTACAATGAGCAGTTCTTC.